These 29 T cell receptor beta chains originate from one sample sequenced in a study of cytomegalovirus exposure and HLA in healthy donors. PCR used 60 Vbeta primers and 13 Jbeta primers. Libraries were prepared by immunoSEQ multiplex PCR; TCRdb keeps only in-frame clonotypes and omits some of them. The sample carries under 95,000 clones, roughly 77% recorded once. The sample consisted of PBMCs. Source of these receptors: a woman between 35 and 50 years old in good health and CMV-seropositive.

The gene calls are TRBV28 and TRBJ1-4, with a tentative D call TRBD1 (5 bases). Germline CDR1 and CDR2: MDHEN and SYDVKM. The V end was cut by 3 bases, the J end by 7 bases, with 15 bases between. The CDR3 runs 15 residues. CDR3 protein: CASSLTGTYGEKLFF. DNA of the CDR3: TGTGCCAGCAGTTTGACGGGGACTTATGGTGAAAAACTGTTTTTT.

The V gene is TRBV11-2, the J gene TRBJ1-1, with 7 bases matching TRBD1. The CDR3 has 14 amino acids. The V and J ends lost 5 bases and 4 bases, in that order; junction bases with no gene match: 7. The germline gives CDR1 SGHAT, CDR2 FQNNGV. CDR3 protein: CASSPDRVPTEAFF. The CDR3 region has the DNA TGTGCCAGCAGCCCCGACAGGGTTCCCACTGAAGCTTTCTTT.

The rearrangement uses TRBV18 and TRBJ1-4, with 7 bases identical to TRBD1. CDR3 length: 16 amino acids. Germline values: CDR1 KGHSH, CDR2 LQKENI. V trimming: 3 bases; J trimming: 0 bases; junction bases outside the gene matches: 4. This CDR3 reads CASSPETGSTNEKLFF. CDR3 bases: TGTGCCAGCTCACCCGAGACAGGGTCAACTAATGAAAAACTGTTTTTT.

Worth noting for this clone: Other DNA sequences within the sample encode an identical CDR3. The V and J genes are TRBV6-5 and TRBJ1-5; 7 positions agree with TRBD1. Germline V lookup: CDR1 MNHEY, CDR2 SVGAGI. V lost 6 bases to trimming and J lost 7 bases; unmatched junction nucleotides: 3. The CDR3 has 12 residues. CDR3 coding DNA: TGTGCCAGCAGACAGGGGTCCCAGCCCCAGCATTTT. The encoded protein is CASRQGSQPQHF.

V and J are TRBV19 and TRBJ2-4; 8 bases are a match to TRBD1. V was pared by 7 bases and J by 3 bases, with 8 bases of the junction left unmatched. The CDR3 runs to 15 residues. Germline V gene sequence: CDR1 LNHDA, CDR2 SQIVND (reference sequence). The CDR3 protein is CASTPGGSGKNIQYF. CDR3 nucleotide sequence: TGTGCCAGTACCCCAGGGGGCTCGGGCAAAAACATTCAGTACTTC.

This chain links TRBV5-1 with TRBJ1-1; no clear D. CDR3 length: 16 amino acids. Germline V gives CDR1 SGHRS, CDR2 YFSETQ. Trimming took off 2 bases at V and 4 bases at J, with 18 bases between the two ends. The CDR3: CASSFRAGRTVTEAFF. As DNA, the CDR3 is TGCGCCAGCAGCTTCCGTGCGGGGAGAACTGTCACTGAAGCTTTCTTT.

The chain links TRBV6-1 to TRBJ1-5; 7 nucleotides agree with TRBD1. CDR3 length equals 14 residues. The germline CDR1 and CDR2 sequences are MNHNS and SASEGT. V was clipped by 4 bases and J by 9 bases; unmatched bases: 9. The CDR3 sequence: CASSAGQERRPQHF. DNA of the CDR3: TGTGCCAGCAGTGCTGGACAGGAACGGAGGCCCCAGCATTTT.

This clone was observed a single time. The chain is built from TRBV4-3 and TRBJ1-2; TRBD1 matches 12 bases. This CDR3 spans 15 amino acids. Per germline, CDR1 LGHNA and CDR2 YSLEER. V shed 1 base, J shed 9 bases, and the junction held 6 bases outside the gene matches. The CDR3 coding sequence is TGCGCCAGCAGCCAAGTCGGGACAGGGGGCGATAGCTACACCTTC. This encodes CASSQVGTGGDSYTF.

In this sample, this clone turned up a few times. The chain uses TRBV4-3 and TRBJ2-2, with D tentatively TRBD1 (5 bases). Per the germline V gene, CDR1 is LGHNA and CDR2 is YSLEER. Trimming removed 4 bases at V and 7 bases at J, with 7 bases between. CDR3 length: 12 residues. The CDR3 loop reads CASSPRVGELFF. The DNA of the CDR3 is TGCGCCAGCAGCCCCAGGGTCGGGGAGCTGTTTTTT.

A remark on this clone: One junction end does not reproduce the germline sequence, and a read error may be involved. V and J are TRBV7-7 and TRBJ2-2, with D maybe TRBD2 (6 bases). This CDR3 contains 16 residues. Germline values: CDR1 SSHAT, CDR2 FNYEAQ (reference sequence). The DNA of the CDR3 is TGTGCTAGCAGCCTCCTAGCGCCACCGAACACCGGGGAGCTGTTTTTT. Encoded protein: CASSLLAPPNTGELFF.

This chain joins TRBV6-5 and TRBJ1-6; D uncertain. CDR3 length: 13 amino acids. The V and J ends lost 7 bases and 7 bases respectively, with 11 bases between them. Germline V gene sequence: CDR1 MNHEY, CDR2 SVGAGI. CDR3 loop: CASMEGGNSPLHF. The DNA for the CDR3 is TGTGCCAGCATGGAGGGCGGGAATTCACCCCTCCACTTT.

The chain carries TRBV2 and TRBJ1-4, with 8 bases lining up with TRBD1. V lost 7 bases, J lost 4 bases, and 17 bases stayed unmatched. The CDR3 has 18 amino acids. CDR1 is SNHLY and CDR2 is FYNNEI in the germline V gene. This CDR3 is CASKSFLQQGDFNEKLFF. The DNA for the CDR3 is TGTGCCAGCAAGAGTTTTCTCCAACAGGGGGACTTTAATGAAAAACTGTTTTTT.

V is TRBV6-1 and J is TRBJ1-5; D gene uncertain. CDR3 length: 16 residues. The germline V gene encodes CDR1 MNHNS and CDR2 SASEGT. V gave up 0 bases and J gave up 2 bases, with 11 bases separating them. The CDR3, as DNA: TGTGCCAGCAGTGAAGCCAGAGGGCGAGGCAATCAGCCCCAGCATTTT. The encoded protein is CASSEARGRGNQPQHF.

This clone showed up just once. The chain recombines TRBV27 with TRBJ2-1; 11 positions match TRBD2. V was pared by 3 bases and J by 10 bases, with 11 bases of the junction left unmatched. CDR1 and CDR2 (germline): MNHEY, SMNVEV (reference sequence). This CDR3 contains 16 residues. CDR3 sequence (DNA): TGTGCCAGCAGTTTGGGCGCTAGCGGGGGGCGCCGGGAGCAGTTCTTC. Amino acids: CASSLGASGGRREQFF.

The chain employs TRBV10-2 and TRBJ1-5, with unresolved D. The germline V gene encodes CDR1 WSHSY and CDR2 SAAADI. The CDR3 contains 13 residues. The V and J ends lost 7 bases and 10 bases respectively, with 17 bases between them. CDR3 sequence reads: CASTEENANPQHF. CDR3 nucleotides: TGCGCCAGCACCGAGGAGAATGCTAATCCCCAGCATTTT.

The chain combines TRBV29-1 with TRBJ1-1; D may be TRBD1 (5 bases). The CDR3 runs 11 residues. In germline, CDR1 is SQVTM, CDR2 ANQGSEA. Trimming pared 3 bases from V and 4 bases from J, leaving 6 bases between. Here the CDR3 reads CSVEQGTEAFF. CDR3 nucleotides: TGCAGCGTTGAGCAGGGCACTGAAGCTTTCTTT.

This chain uses TRBV16 with TRBJ1-2; no firm D call. The germline V gene has CDR1 KGHSY and CDR2 FQNENV. The CDR3 runs 14 residues. Trimming removed 1 base from V and 8 bases from J, with 14 bases in between. CDR3 region: CASSQFIVTRGYTF. The CDR3 region has the DNA TGTGCCAGCAGCCAATTTATTGTGACGAGGGGCTACACCTTC. Variable domain in full (rest from reference TRBV16 and TRBJ1-2): GEEVAQTPKHLVRGEGQKAKLYCAPIKGHSYVFWYQQVLKNEFKFLISFQNENVFDETGMPKERFSAKCLPNSPCSLEIQATKLEDSAVYFCASSQFIVTRGYTFGSGTRLTVV.

The chain combines TRBV30 with TRBJ2-7, with 8 positions matching TRBD2. The CDR3 has 13 amino acids. J lost 2 bases, V lost 3 bases, and 3 bases had no gene match. Germline CDR1 GTSNPN, CDR2 SVGIG (reference sequence). Here the CDR3 DNA reads TGTGCCTGGAGCCCGGGAGGGCCCTACGAGCAGTACTTC. This translates into CAWSPGGPYEQYF. The entire variable domain, with the rest obtained from reference TRBV30 and TRBJ2-7, is as follows: SQTIHQWPATLVQPVGSPLSLECTVEGTSNPNLYWYRQAAGRGLQLLFYSVGIGQISSEVPQNLSASRPQDRQFILSSKKLLLSDSGFYLCAWSPGGPYEQYFGPGTRLTVT.

The rearrangement links TRBV6-5 to TRBJ1-1, with D possibly matching TRBD1 (6 bases). The V and J ends lost 2 bases and 6 bases respectively, with 16 bases between them. This CDR3 is built from 15 residues. Per germline, CDR1 MNHEY and CDR2 SVGAGI. The CDR3 reads CASSYHDRQRPEAFF. The CDR3 nucleotides are TGTGCCAGCAGTTACCACGACAGGCAAAGGCCTGAAGCTTTCTTT.

The chain carries TRBV11-3 and TRBJ2-7; the match to TRBD2 covers 9 bases. Germline V lookup: CDR1 SGHNT, CDR2 YENEEA. V dropped 4 bases and J dropped 5; count of bases not matched to a gene: 3. CDR3 length: 13 residues. This CDR3 is CASSSTSGHEQYF. The DNA for the CDR3 is TGTGCCAGCAGCTCGACTAGCGGCCACGAGCAGTACTTC.

The chain joins TRBV1 to TRBJ2-7; TRBD2 was called by the table and not checked on the DNA. TRBV1 counts as a pseudogene. This CDR3 comprises 16 residues. The CDR3: CTSSQVPTSGKNEQYF. CDR3 sequence (DNA): TGCACCAGCAGCCAAGTCCCGACTAGCGGAAAAAACGAGCAGTACTTC.

The rearrangement links TRBV2 to TRBJ2-7; possible D gene TRBD2, 6 bases. Trimming pared 3 bases from V and 4 bases from J, leaving 10 bases between. There are 13 residues in the CDR3. CDR1 SNHLY and CDR2 FYNNEI come from the germline V gene. The CDR3 loop reads CASSEESGYEQYF. For the CDR3, the DNA is TGTGCCAGCAGTGAGGAGAGCGGGTACGAGCAGTACTTC.

V and J are TRBV9 and TRBJ1-3, with TRBD1 matching over 10 bases. The germline V gene has CDR1 SGDLS and CDR2 YYNGEE. There are 18 residues in the CDR3. The V and J ends lost 2 bases and 5 bases, in that order; junction bases with no gene match: 13. CDR3 DNA sequence: TGTGCCAGCAGCGTCTACGCCGGGACAGGGGATTTAAGAAACACCATATATTTT. Its translation is CASSVYAGTGDLRNTIYF.

The chain is built from TRBV6-5 and TRBJ2-5, with TRBD2 identical over 7 bases. This CDR3 region has 15 residues. The V gene's germline CDR1 is MNHEY and CDR2 SVGAGI. Trimming at V came to 4 bases and at J to 5 bases, leaving 10 bases not matched to a gene. This chain's CDR3 is CASSSQGSGEETQYF. In nucleotides, the CDR3 is TGTGCCAGCAGTTCCCAGGGCAGCGGGGAGGAGACCCAGTACTTC.

This clone showed up just once. J is TRBJ2-7 and V is TRBV14; D may be TRBD1 (5 bases). Germline V gene data show CDR1 as SGHDN and CDR2 as FVKESK. V lost 1 base and J lost 4, with 14 bases in between. The CDR3 extends over 15 amino acids. The CDR3 region has the DNA TGTGCCAGCAGCCAAGGATTGGGGCAGGGATACGAGCAGTACTTC. Its protein is CASSQGLGQGYEQYF.

This sequence joins TRBV2 and TRBJ2-1; 7 nucleotides line up with TRBD1. The trim removed 1 base at V and 7 bases at J, leaving 7 bases unmatched. Looked up from germline, CDR1 is SNHLY and CDR2 is FYNNEI. The CDR3 consists of 15 residues. CDR3 nucleotides: TGTGCCAGCAGTGAAGAGGGGGCGCTTTTTAATGAGCAGTTCTTC. Translated, it gives CASSEEGALFNEQFF.

V gene TRBV7-2 combines with J gene TRBJ2-5, with 11 bases fitting TRBD2. The CDR3 contains 16 residues. Losses at the gene ends were 1 base for V and 1 base for J; bases not matched to a gene: 2. In germline, CDR1 is SGHTA, CDR2 FQGNSA. The CDR3 nucleotides are TGTGCCAGCAGCTTAGTAGCGGGAGGGCCCCAAGAGACCCAGTACTTC. Amino acid sequence: CASSLVAGGPQETQYF. The whole variable domain, filled in from reference TRBV7-2 and TRBJ2-5, reads GAGVSQSPSNKVTEKGKDVELRCDPISGHTALYWYRQSLGQGLEFLIYFQGNSAPDKSGLPSDRFSAERTGGSVSTLTIQRTQQEDSAVYLCASSLVAGGPQETQYFGPGTRLLVL.

The gene calls are TRBV7-9 and TRBJ1-2; D might be TRBD1 (6 bases). V lost 0 bases and J 1 base, leaving 9 bases between the germline ends. Germline values: CDR1 SEHNR, CDR2 FQNEAQ (reference sequence). The CDR3 loop spans 15 amino acids. CDR3 nucleotides: TGTGCCAGCAGCTTAGCCTGGACAGATAACTATGGCTACACCTTC. It yields the protein CASSLAWTDNYGYTF.

V gene TRBV9 combines with J gene TRBJ2-7; weak D call: TRBD2 (6 bases). The germline V and J ends were trimmed by 1 base and 4 bases, with 9 bases remaining between them. CDR1 is SGDLS and CDR2 is YYNGEE in the germline V gene. There are 13 residues in the CDR3. The CDR3 reads CASSVSSGYEQYF. As DNA, the CDR3 is TGTGCCAGCAGCGTAAGTAGCGGATACGAGCAGTACTTC. Using reference TRBV9 and TRBJ2-7 for the parts outside the CDR3, the full variable domain is DSGVTQTPKHLITATGQRVTLRCSPRSGDLSVYWYQQSLDQGLQFLIQYYNGEERAKGNILERFSAQQFPDLHSELNLSSLELGDSALYFCASSVSSGYEQYFGPGTRLTVT.